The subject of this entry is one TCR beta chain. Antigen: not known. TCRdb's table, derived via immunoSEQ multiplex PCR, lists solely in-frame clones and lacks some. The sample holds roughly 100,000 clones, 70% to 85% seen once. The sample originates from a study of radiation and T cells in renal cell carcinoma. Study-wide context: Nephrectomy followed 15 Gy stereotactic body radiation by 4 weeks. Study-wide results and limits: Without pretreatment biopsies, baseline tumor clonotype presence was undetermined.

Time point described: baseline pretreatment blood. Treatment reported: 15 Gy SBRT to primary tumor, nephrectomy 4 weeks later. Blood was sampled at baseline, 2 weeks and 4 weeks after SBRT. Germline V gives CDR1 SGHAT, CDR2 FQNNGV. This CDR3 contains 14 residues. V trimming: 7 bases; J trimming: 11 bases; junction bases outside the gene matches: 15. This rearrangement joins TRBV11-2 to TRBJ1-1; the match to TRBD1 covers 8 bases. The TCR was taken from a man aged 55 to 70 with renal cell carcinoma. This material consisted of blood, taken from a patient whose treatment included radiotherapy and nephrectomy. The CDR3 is CASTTTGAAGTAFF. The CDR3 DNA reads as TGTGCCAGCACCACGACAGGGGCCGCAGGGACGGCTTTCTTT.